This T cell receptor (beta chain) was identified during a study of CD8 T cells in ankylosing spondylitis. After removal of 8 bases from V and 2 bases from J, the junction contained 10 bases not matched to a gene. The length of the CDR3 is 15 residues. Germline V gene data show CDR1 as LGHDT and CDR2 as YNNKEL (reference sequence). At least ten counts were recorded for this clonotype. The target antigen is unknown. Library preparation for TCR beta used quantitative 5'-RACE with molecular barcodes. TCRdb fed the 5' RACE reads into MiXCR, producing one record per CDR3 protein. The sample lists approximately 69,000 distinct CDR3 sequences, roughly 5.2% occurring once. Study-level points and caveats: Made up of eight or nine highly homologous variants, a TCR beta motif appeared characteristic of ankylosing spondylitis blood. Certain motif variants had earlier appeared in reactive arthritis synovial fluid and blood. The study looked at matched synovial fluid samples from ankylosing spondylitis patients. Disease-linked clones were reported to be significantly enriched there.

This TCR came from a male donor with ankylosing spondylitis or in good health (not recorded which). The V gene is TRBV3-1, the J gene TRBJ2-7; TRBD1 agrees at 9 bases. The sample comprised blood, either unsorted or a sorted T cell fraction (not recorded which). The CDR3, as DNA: TGTGCCAGCGGGACAGGGAATGAGCGTGCCTACGAGCAGTACTTC. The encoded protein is CASGTGNERAYEQYF.